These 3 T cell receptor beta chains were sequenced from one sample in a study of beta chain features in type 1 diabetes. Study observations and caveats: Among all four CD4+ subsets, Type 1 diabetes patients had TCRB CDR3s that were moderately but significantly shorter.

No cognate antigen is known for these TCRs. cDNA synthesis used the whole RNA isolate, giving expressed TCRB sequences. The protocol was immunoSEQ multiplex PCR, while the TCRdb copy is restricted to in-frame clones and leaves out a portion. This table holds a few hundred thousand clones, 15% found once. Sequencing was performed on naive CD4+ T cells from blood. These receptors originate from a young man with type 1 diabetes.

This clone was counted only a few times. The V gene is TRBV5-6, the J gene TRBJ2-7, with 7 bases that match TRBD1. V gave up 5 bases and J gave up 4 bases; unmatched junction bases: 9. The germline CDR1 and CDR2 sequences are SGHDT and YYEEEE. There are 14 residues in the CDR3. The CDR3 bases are TGTGCCAGCAGTGTGAAAAAACAGGGGTACGAGCAGTACTTC. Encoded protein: CASSVKKQGYEQYF.

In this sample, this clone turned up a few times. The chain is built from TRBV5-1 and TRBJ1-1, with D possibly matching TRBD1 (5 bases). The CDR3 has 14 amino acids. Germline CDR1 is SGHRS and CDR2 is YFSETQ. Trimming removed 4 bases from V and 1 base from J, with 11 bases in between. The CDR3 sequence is CASSPRGGNTEAFF. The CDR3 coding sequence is TGCGCCAGCAGCCCCCGGGGGGGGAACACTGAAGCTTTCTTT.

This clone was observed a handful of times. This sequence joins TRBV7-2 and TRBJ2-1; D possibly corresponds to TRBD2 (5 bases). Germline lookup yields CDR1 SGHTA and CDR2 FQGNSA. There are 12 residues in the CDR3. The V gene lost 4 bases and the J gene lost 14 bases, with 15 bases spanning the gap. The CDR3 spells CASSSSVAREFF. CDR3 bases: TGTGCCAGCAGCTCCTCGGTGGCGAGGGAGTTCTTC.